The clone carrying this T cell receptor beta chain came up a few times. The antigen is not known. The CDR3 spans 14 residues. CDR1 SGHTA and CDR2 FQGTGA come from the germline V gene. V was clipped by 8 bases and J by 10 bases, with 20 bases between them. The data derive from a study of neoadjuvant anti-PD-1 for oral cavity cancer. The time point here: after neoadjuvant nivolumab, at surgical resection. Clones were sequenced by immunoSEQ multiplex PCR, and TCRdb holds only the in-frame ones, with some missing. The table has over 20,000 clones, roughly 29% seen once. General study points: Treg/Th17 ratio rose with pretreatment blood and fell with post-treatment tumor TCRbeta clonality. Only a few patients per response group were TCR-analyzed; validation needed.

The sample in question was tumor tissue, obtained after nivolumab (anti-PD-1) treatment. This chain joins TRBV7-3 and TRBJ1-4; tentative D call: TRBD1 (6 bases). The sequence was collected from a person between 40 and 85 years old with oral cavity squamous cell carcinoma. CDR3 protein: CASPLILGGGKLFF. The CDR3 nucleotides are TGTGCCAGCCCCCTTATACTAGGGGGGGGAAAACTGTTTTTT.